The clone carrying this T cell receptor beta chain was seen more than once but under ten times. What it binds is not known. This sample stems from a study of T cells after yellow fever vaccination. Whole-study results and caveats: In post-booster samples, most primary-vaccination clones reappeared (about 95% CD4, approximately 91% CD8). Weaker overall was a secondary response that nonetheless peaked faster, on day 5 versus 15.

As TCR cDNA was made by 5'RACE template switching, a universal primer site and UMIs were added. TCRdb redid the calling of the 5' RACE reads with MiXCR, one entry per CDR3 protein. This table holds a few hundred thousand distinct CDR3 sequences, around 4.5% found once. Unmatched junction bases numbered 12, after V lost 2 bases and J lost 0 bases. Germline V gene sequence: CDR1 SEHNR, CDR2 FQNEAQ (reference sequence). The CDR3 covers 19 residues. V and J are TRBV7-9 and TRBJ1-4, with 7 bases that match TRBD1. The source material was PBMCs, sampled 15 days after the yellow fever booster vaccination. This receptor was identified in a man between 18 and 35 years old who received the YFV17D yellow fever vaccine. CDR3 sequence: CASSLLSRSGTATNEKLFF. The DNA for the CDR3 is TGTGCCAGCAGCTTACTCTCTCGTTCGGGGACAGCAACTAATGAAAAACTGTTTTTT.